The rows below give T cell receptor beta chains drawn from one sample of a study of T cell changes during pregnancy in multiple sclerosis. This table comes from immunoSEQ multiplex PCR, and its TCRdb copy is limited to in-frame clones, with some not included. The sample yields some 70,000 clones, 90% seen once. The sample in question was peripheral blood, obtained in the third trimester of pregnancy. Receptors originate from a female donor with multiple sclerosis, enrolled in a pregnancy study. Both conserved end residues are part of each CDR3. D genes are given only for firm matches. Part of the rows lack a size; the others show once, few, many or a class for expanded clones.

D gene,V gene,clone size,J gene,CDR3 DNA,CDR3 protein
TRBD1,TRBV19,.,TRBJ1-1,TGTGCCAGTAGTACCACAGGGGCTCCTAACACTGAAGCTTTCTTT,CASSTTGAPNTEAFF
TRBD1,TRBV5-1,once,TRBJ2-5,TGCGCCAGCAGCTTGGGGGCGACAGGGCAAGAGACCCAGTACTTC,CASSLGATGQETQYF
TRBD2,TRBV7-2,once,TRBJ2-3,TGTGCCAGCAGCCGCGTCCGGGGCGGGGGTAAACTTAGCACAGATACGCAGTATTTT,CASSRVRGGGKLSTDTQYF
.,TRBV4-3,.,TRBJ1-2,TGCGCCAGCAGCCAAGTGGGCTGGGACACTTATGGCTACACCTTC,CASSQVGWDTYGYTF
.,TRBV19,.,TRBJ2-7,TGTGCCAGTACCGTTTCCACAGGGATTCCCTACGAGCAGTACTTC,CASTVSTGIPYEQYF
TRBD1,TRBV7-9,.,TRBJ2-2,TGTGCCAGCAGCGCAGGGACAGGGGCTAACACCGGGGAGCTGTTTTTT,CASSAGTGANTGELFF
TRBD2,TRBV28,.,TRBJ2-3,TGTGCCAGCGACCCTGCGGGACTAGCGGGGTCCACAGATACGCAGTATTTT,CASDPAGLAGSTDTQYF
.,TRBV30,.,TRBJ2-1,TGTGCCTGGACCTCTGAGGTCGAGCAGTTCTTC,CAWTSEVEQFF
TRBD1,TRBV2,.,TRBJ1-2,TGTGCCAGCAGTATGATATCCGGGACAGGGAATTTCGGCTACACCTTC,CASSMISGTGNFGYTF
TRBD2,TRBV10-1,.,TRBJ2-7,TGCGCCAGCAGTGAGTCCGGCGTAGCGGGAGGGCCCCACGAGCAGTACTTC,CASSESGVAGGPHEQYF
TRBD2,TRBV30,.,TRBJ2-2,TGTGCCTGGACCGGACTAGCCGGGGAGCTGTTTTTT,CAWTGLAGELFF
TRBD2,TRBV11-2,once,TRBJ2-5,TGTGCCAGCAGCCCAGCGGGAGGGGTTTGGGAGACCCAGTACTTC,CASSPAGGVWETQYF
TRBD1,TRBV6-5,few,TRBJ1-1,TGTGCCAGCAGTTACCGGTACGACAGGGTCGCTGAAGCTTTCTTT,CASSYRYDRVAEAFF
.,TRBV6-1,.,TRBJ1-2,TGTGCCAGCAGACAGGGCTCCTATGGCTACACCTTC,CASRQGSYGYTF
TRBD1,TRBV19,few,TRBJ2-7,TGTGCCAGTAGTCCCCGGGACAGGGCTTCCTACGAGCAGTACTTC,CASSPRDRASYEQYF
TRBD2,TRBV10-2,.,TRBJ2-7,TGCGCCAGCCTTCTAGCGGGAGTTGGATCCTACGAGCAGTACTTC,CASLLAGVGSYEQYF
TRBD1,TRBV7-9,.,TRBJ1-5,TGTGCCAGCAGCTCGGGACAGGGAGGGAAGCCCCAGCATTTT,CASSSGQGGKPQHF
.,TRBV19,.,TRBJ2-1,TGTGCCAGTAGTATAAGCAGCGGAGGGTACAATGAGCAGTTCTTC,CASSISSGGYNEQFF
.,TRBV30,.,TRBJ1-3,TGTGCCTGGAGTGTATTATTTGGAAACACCATATATTTT,CAWSVLFGNTIYF
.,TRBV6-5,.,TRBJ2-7,TGTGCCAGCAGTTACTCCGGGAACTCCTACGAGCAGTACTTC,CASSYSGNSYEQYF
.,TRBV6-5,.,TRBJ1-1,TGTGCCAGCACGGGTCAGGGGTACACTGAAGCTTTCTTT,CASTGQGYTEAFF
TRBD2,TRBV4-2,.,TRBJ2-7,TGTGCCAGCAGCTTCGGGGGAGGGCCGTGGGAGCAGTACTTC,CASSFGGGPWEQYF
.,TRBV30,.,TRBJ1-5,TGTGCCTGGAGCGCAGGGTTCTTTCAGCCCCAGCATTTT,CAWSAGFFQPQHF
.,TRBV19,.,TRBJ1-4,TGTGCCAGTAGCAGATCAGGGTTCGCTAATGAAAAACTGTTTTTT,CASSRSGFANEKLFF
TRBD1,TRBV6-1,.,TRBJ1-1,TGTGCCAGCAGTGAACAAAGGGACAGCACTGAAGCTTTCTTT,CASSEQRDSTEAFF
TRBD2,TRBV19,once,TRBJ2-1,TGTGCCAGTAGTATCACTAGCGGGAGTGTAAATGAGCAGTTCTTC,CASSITSGSVNEQFF
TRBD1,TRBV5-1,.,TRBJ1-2,TGCGCCAGCAGCTCCGGGACAGATAACTATGGCTACACCTTC,CASSSGTDNYGYTF
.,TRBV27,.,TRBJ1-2,TGTGCCAGCAGTTGGACGGATCAGGGTAACTATGGCTACACCTTC,CASSWTDQGNYGYTF
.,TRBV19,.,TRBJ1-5,TGTGCCAGTACCTTCTTAGCTGGTCCCAATCAGCCCCAGCATTTT,CASTFLAGPNQPQHF
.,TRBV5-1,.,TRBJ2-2,TGCGCCAGCAGCTTCCCGGCAGGGTGGGGAACCGGGGAGCTGTTTTTT,CASSFPAGWGTGELFF
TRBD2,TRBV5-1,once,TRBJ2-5,TGCGCCAGCAGCCCGGGGCTAGCGGGAGGCCTCCAAGAGACCCAGTACTTC,CASSPGLAGGLQETQYF
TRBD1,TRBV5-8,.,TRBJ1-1,TGTGCCAGCAGCTCCGGACAGGGGTTGGTCACTGAAGCTTTCTTT,CASSSGQGLVTEAFF
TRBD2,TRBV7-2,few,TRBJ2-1,TGTGCCAGCAGCCCTCGGACTAGCGGGGGTAATGAGCAGTTCTTC,CASSPRTSGGNEQFF
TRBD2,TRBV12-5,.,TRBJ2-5,TGTGCTAGTGGTTGGGGACTAGCGGGGGGGTCTACAATGGAGACCCAGTACTTC,CASGWGLAGGSTMETQYF
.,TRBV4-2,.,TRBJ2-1,TGTGCCAGCAGGCCCACTAGAGTTTCCTACAATGAGCAGTTCTTC,CASRPTRVSYNEQFF
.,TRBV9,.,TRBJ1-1,TGTGCCAGCAGCCCCTTCCTCTCTCTGAACACTGAAGCTTTCTTT,CASSPFLSLNTEAFF